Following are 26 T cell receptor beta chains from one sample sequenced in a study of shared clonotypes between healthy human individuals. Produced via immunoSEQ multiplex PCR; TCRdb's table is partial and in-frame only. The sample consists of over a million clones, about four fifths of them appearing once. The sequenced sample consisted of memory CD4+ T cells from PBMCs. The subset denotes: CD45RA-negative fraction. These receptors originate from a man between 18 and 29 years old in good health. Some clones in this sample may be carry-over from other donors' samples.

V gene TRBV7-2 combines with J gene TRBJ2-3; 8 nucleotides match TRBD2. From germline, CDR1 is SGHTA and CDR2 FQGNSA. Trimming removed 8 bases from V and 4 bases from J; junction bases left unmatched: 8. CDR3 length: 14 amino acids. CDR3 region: CASRGGRRADTQYF. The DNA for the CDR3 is TGTGCCAGCCGGGGGGGGAGACGGGCAGATACGCAGTATTTT.

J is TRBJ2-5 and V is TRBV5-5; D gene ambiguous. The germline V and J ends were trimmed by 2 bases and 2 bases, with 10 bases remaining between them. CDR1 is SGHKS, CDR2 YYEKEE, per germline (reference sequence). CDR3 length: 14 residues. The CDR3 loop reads CASSLRGPQETQYF. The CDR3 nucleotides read TGTGCCAGCAGCTTAAGAGGTCCTCAAGAGACCCAGTACTTC.

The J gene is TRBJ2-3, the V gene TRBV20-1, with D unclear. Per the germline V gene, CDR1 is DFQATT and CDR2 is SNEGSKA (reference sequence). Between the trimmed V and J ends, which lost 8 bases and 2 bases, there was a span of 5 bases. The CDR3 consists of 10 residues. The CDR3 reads CSPHTDTQYF. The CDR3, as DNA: TGCAGTCCCCACACAGATACGCAGTATTTT.

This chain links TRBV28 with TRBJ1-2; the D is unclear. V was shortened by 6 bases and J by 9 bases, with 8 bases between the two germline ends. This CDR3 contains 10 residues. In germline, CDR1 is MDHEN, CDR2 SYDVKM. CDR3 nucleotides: TGTGCCAGCAGGGGTTGGAGCTACACCTTC. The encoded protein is CASRGWSYTF.

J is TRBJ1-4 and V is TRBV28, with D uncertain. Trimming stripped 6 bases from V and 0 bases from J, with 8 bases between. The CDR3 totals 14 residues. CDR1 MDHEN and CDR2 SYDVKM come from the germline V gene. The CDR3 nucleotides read TGTGCCAGCAGAGACACCTCAACTAATGAAAAACTGTTTTTT. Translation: CASRDTSTNEKLFF.

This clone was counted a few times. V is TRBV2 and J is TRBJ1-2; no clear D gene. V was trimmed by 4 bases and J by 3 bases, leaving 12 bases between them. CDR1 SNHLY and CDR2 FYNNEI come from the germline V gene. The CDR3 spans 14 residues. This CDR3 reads CASSGRATYYGYTF. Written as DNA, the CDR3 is TGTGCCAGCAGTGGGAGGGCAACCTACTATGGCTACACCTTC.

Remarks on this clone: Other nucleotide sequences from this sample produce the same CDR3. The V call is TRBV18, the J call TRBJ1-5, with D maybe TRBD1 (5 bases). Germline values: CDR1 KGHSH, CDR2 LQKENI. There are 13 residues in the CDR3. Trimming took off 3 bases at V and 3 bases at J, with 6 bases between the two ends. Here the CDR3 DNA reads TGTGCCAGCTCACCCGGGGCCAATCAGCCCCAGCATTTT. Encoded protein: CASSPGANQPQHF.

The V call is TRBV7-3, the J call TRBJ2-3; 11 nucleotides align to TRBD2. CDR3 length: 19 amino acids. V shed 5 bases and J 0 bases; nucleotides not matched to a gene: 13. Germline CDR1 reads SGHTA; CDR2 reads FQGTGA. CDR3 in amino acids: CASSPLAGVSSSSTDTQYF. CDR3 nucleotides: TGTGCCAGCAGCCCACTAGCGGGAGTTTCCAGTTCTAGCACAGATACGCAGTATTTT.

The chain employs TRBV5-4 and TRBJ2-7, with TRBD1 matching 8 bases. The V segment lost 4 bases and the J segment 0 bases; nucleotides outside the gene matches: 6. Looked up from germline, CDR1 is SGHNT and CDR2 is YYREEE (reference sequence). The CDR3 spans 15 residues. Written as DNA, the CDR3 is TGTGCCAGCAGCCCGGACAGGGTGAACTCCTACGAGCAGTACTTC. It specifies CASSPDRVNSYEQYF.

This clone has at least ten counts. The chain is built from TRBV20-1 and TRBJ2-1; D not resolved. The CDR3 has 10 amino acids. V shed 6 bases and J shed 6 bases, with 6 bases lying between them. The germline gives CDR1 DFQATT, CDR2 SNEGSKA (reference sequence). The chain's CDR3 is CSALGNEQFF. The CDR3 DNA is TGCAGTGCCCTGGGCAATGAGCAGTTCTTC.

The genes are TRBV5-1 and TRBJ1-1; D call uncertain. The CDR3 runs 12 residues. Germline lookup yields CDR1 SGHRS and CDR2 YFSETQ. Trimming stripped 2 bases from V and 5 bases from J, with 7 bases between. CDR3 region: CASSFAGTEAFF. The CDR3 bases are TGCGCCAGCAGCTTCGCGGGGACTGAAGCTTTCTTT. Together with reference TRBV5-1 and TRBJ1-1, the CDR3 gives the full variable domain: KAGVTQTPRYLIKTRGQQVTLSCSPISGHRSVSWYQQTPGQGLQFLFEYFSETQRNKGNFPGRFSGRQFSNSRSEMNVSTLELGDSALYLCASSFAGTEAFFGQGTRLTVV.

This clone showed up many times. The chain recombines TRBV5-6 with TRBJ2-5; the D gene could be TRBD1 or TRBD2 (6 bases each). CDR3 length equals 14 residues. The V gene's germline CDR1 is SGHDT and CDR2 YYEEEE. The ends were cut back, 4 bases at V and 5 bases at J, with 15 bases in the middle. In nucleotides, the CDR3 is TGTGCCAGCAGCCCGGACGGGGGCGCGGAGACCCAGTACTTC. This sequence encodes CASSPDGGAETQYF.

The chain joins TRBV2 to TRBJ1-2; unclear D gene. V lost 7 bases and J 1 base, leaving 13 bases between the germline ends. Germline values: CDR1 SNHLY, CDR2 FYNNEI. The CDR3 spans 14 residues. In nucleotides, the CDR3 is TGTGCCAGCATCCGGAGACTATTTAACTATGGCTACACCTTC. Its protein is CASIRRLFNYGYTF.

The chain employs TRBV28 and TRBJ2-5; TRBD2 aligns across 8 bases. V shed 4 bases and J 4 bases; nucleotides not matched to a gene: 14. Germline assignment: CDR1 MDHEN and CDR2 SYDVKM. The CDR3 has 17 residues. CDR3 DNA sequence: TGTGCCAGCAGTTCTCACGGGACTAGGAGGGGTAGAGAGACCCAGTACTTC. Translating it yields CASSSHGTRRGRETQYF. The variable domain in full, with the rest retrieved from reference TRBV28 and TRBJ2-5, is DVKVTQSSRYLVKRTGEKVFLECVQDMDHENMFWYRQDPGLGLRLIYFSYDVKMKEKGDIPEGYSVSREKKERFSLILESASTNQTSMYLCASSSHGTRRGRETQYFGPGTRLLVL.

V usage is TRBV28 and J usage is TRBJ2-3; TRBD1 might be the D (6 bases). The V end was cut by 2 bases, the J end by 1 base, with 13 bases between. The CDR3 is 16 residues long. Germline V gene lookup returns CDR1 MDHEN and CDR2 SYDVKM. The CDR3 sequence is CASSLTLQGGTDTQYF. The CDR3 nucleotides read TGTGCCAGCAGTTTAACTCTACAGGGCGGCACAGATACGCAGTATTTT.

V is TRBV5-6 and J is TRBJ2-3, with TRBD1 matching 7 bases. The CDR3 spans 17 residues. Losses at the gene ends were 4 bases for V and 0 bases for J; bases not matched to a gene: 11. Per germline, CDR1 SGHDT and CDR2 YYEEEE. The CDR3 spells CASSKQGDSYSTDTQYF. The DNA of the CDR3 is TGTGCCAGCAGCAAGCAAGGGGACAGTTATAGCACAGATACGCAGTATTTT.

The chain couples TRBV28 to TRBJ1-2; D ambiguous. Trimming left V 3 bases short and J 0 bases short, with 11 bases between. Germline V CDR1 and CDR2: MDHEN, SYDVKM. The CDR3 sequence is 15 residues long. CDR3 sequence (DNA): TGTGCCAGCAGTTTTCAGCGAATTTCTAACTATGGCTACACCTTC. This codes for CASSFQRISNYGYTF.

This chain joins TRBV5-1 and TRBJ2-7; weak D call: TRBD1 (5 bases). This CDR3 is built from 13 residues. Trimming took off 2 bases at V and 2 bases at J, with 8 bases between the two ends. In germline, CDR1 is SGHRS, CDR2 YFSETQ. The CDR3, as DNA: TGCGCCAGCAGCTTCCAGGGTCCCTACGAGCAGTACTTC. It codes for CASSFQGPYEQYF.

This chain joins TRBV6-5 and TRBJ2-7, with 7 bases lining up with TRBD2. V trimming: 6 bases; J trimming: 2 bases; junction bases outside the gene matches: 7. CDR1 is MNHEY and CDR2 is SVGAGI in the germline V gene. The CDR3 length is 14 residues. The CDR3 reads CASRRTSATYEQYF. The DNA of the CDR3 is TGTGCCAGCAGACGGACTAGTGCAACCTACGAGCAGTACTTC.

CDR3 in amino acids: CASSQGGAEVYEQYF. The CDR3 coding sequence is TGCGCCAGCAGCCAGGGTGGGGCGGAGGTCTACGAGCAGTACTTC. V usage is TRBV5-1 and J usage is TRBJ2-7; the D call may be TRBD1 or TRBD2 (5 bases each). The germline V gene encodes CDR1 SGHRS and CDR2 YFSETQ. Between the trimmed V and J ends, which lost 4 bases and 3 bases, there was a span of 17 bases. CDR3 length: 15 residues.

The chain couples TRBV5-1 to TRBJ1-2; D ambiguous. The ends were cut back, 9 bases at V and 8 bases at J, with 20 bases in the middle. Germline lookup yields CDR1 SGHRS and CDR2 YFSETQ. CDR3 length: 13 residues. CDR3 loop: CATRGRASVGYTF. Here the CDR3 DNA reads TGCGCCACCAGAGGTCGGGCGTCCGTCGGCTACACCTTC.

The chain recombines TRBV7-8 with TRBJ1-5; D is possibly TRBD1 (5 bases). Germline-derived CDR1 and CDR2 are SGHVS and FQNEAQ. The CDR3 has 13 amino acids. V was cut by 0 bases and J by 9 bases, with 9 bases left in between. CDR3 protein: CASSLAERGPQHF. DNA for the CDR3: TGTGCCAGCAGCTTAGCCGAGAGGGGGCCCCAGCATTTT.

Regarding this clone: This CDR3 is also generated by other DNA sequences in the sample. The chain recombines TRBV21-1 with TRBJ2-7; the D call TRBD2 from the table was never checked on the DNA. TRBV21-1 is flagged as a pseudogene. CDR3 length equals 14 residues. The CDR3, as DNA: TGTGCCAGCAGCAAGGAAAGACTAGCGAGGGAGCAGTACTTC. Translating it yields CASSKERLAREQYF.

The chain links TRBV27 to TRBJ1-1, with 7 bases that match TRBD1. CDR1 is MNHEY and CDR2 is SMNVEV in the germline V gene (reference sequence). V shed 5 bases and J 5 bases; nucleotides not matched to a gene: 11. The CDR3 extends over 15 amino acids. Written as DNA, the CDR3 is TGTGCCAGCAGTCCCTATCGACAGGGATTGACTGAAGCTTTCTTT. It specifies CASSPYRQGLTEAFF.

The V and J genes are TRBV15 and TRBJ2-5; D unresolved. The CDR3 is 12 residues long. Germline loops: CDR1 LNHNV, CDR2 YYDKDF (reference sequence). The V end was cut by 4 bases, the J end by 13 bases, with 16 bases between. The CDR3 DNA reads TGTGCCACCAGCAATGGCCGCTCGGACCGGTACTTC. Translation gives CATSNGRSDRYF. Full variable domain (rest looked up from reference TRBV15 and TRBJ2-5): DAMVIQNPRYQVTQFGKPVTLSCSQTLNHNVMYWYQQKSSQAPKLLFHYYDKDFNNEADTPDNFQSRRPNTSFCFLDIRSPGLGDTAMYLCATSNGRSDRYFGPGTRLLVL.

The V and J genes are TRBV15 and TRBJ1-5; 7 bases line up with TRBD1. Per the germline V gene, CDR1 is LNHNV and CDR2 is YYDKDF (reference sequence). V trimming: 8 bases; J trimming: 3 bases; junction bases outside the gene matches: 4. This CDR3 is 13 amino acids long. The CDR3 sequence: CATARGNNQPQHF. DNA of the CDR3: TGTGCCACCGCCAGGGGGAACAATCAGCCCCAGCATTTT.